This passage covers 18 T cell receptor beta chains from one sample sequenced in a study of radiotherapy plus CTLA-4 blockade in lung cancer. Sequenced by immunoSEQ multiplex PCR; TCRdb stores in-frame clones only, minus some. Of 27,000 or so clones in the sample, roughly 79% were seen once. The sample here was peripheral blood, taken from a patient treated with radiotherapy plus ipilimumab. All receptors come from a human donor with non-small cell lung cancer that progressed on radiotherapy plus ipilimumab.

The genes are TRBV2 and TRBJ1-1; no clear D. Germline loops: CDR1 SNHLY, CDR2 FYNNEI. Between the trimmed V and J ends, which lost 7 bases and 3 bases, there was a span of 21 bases. The CDR3 covers 16 residues. The CDR3 region is CASTRSLTGRDTEAFF. CDR3 in DNA: TGTGCCAGCACGCGGAGCCTTACTGGGAGGGACACTGAAGCTTTCTTT. The variable domain in full, with the rest retrieved from reference TRBV2 and TRBJ1-1, is EPEVTQTPSHQVTQMGQEVILRCVPISNHLYFYWYRQILGQKVEFLVSFYNNEISEKSEIFDDQFSVERPDGSNFTLKIRSTKLEDSAMYFCASTRSLTGRDTEAFFGQGTRLTVV.

The gene calls are TRBV15 and TRBJ2-3; possibly TRBD1 for D (6 bases). Germline loops: CDR1 LNHNV, CDR2 YYDKDF (reference sequence). Trimming took 0 bases from V and 0 from J, leaving 10 bases between them. The length of the CDR3 is 16 residues. This CDR3 reads CATSRDRGPSTDTQYF. The CDR3 DNA follows: TGTGCCACCAGCAGAGACAGGGGCCCAAGCACAGATACGCAGTATTTT.

The genes are TRBV4-1 and TRBJ1-5; D remains unclear. CDR1 MGHRA and CDR2 YSYEKL come from the germline V gene. The CDR3 is 13 amino acids. V shed 0 bases and J shed 7 bases, with 7 bases lying between them. The CDR3 is CASSQDRRQPQHF. The CDR3 DNA follows: TGCGCCAGCAGCCAAGATCGGAGGCAGCCCCAGCATTTT.

V is TRBV18 and J is TRBJ1-2; TRBD1 matches at 7 bases. After removal of 0 bases from V and 8 bases from J, the junction contained 9 bases not matched to a gene. CDR1 is KGHSH and CDR2 is LQKENI in the germline V gene. This CDR3 is built from 15 residues. The CDR3, as DNA: TGTGCCAGCTCACCACCCGGGACAGCTACCTGGGGCTACACCTTC. Translating gives CASSPPGTATWGYTF.

The J gene is TRBJ1-1, the V gene TRBV10-2; D call uncertain. Trimming removed 1 base at V and 1 base at J, with 4 bases between. The V gene's germline CDR1 is WSHSY and CDR2 SAAADI. The CDR3 consists of 13 residues. The CDR3 is CASSEFENTEAFF. The CDR3 DNA reads TGCGCCAGCAGTGAGTTTGAGAACACTGAAGCTTTCTTT.

This clone has a handful of counts. The chain combines TRBV11-2 with TRBJ1-2, with 7 bases fitting TRBD1. The ends lost 4 bases at V and 5 bases at J; junction bases unmatched: 4. Germline V gene sequence: CDR1 SGHAT, CDR2 FQNNGV. CDR3 size: 13 residues. CDR3 coding DNA: TGTGCCAGCAGCTCGACAGGGAGATATGGCTACACCTTC. Translation: CASSSTGRYGYTF.

This clone was seen only a few times. The chain employs TRBV4-3 and TRBJ2-7, with D possibly TRBD1 on 6 matching bases. The germline V gene encodes CDR1 LGHNA and CDR2 YSLEER. There are 16 residues in the CDR3. V lost 3 bases and J lost 3, with 18 bases in between. The CDR3, as DNA: TGCGCCAGCAGCCAGGGGGCAGGGTCCTCCTACTACGAGCAGTACTTC. This translates into CASSQGAGSSYYEQYF.

The chain combines TRBV11-3 with TRBJ1-1, with D uncertain. V lost 5 bases and J 3 bases, leaving 10 bases between the germline ends. The CDR3 sequence is 13 residues long. From germline, CDR1 is SGHNT and CDR2 YENEEA. CDR3: CASSARGHTEAFF. CDR3 nucleotide sequence: TGTGCCAGCAGCGCAAGAGGACACACTGAAGCTTTCTTT.

The gene calls are TRBV6-5 and TRBJ2-7, with 7 bases that match TRBD2. Looked up from germline, CDR1 is MNHEY and CDR2 is SVGAGI. The V gene end was trimmed by 6 bases and the J gene end by 3 bases; junction bases not matched to a gene: 8. The CDR3 extends over 14 amino acids. The CDR3 DNA reads TGTGCCAGCAGCCCCCTAGCGGCCTACTACGAGCAGTACTTC. Amino acid sequence: CASSPLAAYYEQYF.

The CDR3 nucleotides are TGTGCCAGCAGCGGACCGGGACAGGGGAGAAGAAACACCATATATTTT. Its translation: CASSGPGQGRRNTIYF. The chain recombines TRBV2 with TRBJ1-3; 10 bases align to TRBD1. V lost 6 bases and J lost 5; bases outside the gene matches: 10. The germline gives CDR1 SNHLY, CDR2 FYNNEI. The CDR3 is 16 residues long. The full variable domain, rest sourced from reference TRBV2 and TRBJ1-3, is EPEVTQTPSHQVTQMGQEVILRCVPISNHLYFYWYRQILGQKVEFLVSFYNNEISEKSEIFDDQFSVERPDGSNFTLKIRSTKLEDSAMYFCASSGPGQGRRNTIYFGEGSWLTVV.

The chain employs TRBV5-6 and TRBJ2-5; D might be TRBD2 (5 bases). The CDR3 is 13 amino acids. V was shortened by 1 base and J by 2 bases, with 6 bases between the two germline ends. Germline CDR1 reads SGHDT; CDR2 reads YYEEEE. CDR3 coding DNA: TGTGCCAGCAGCTTGCGGGATCAAGAGACCCAGTACTTC. This sequence encodes CASSLRDQETQYF.

J is TRBJ1-2 and V is TRBV19; 12 positions agree with TRBD1. Trimming at V came to 5 bases and at J to 8 bases, leaving 15 bases not matched to a gene. The CDR3 covers 17 residues. Germline CDR1 is LNHDA and CDR2 is SQIVND (reference sequence). The DNA for the CDR3 is TGTGCCAGTAGTCTTCGGCCGGGACAGGGGGCACGAGGAGGCTACACCTTC. Translated: CASSLRPGQGARGGYTF.

The chain carries TRBV28 and TRBJ2-1; D call uncertain. Germline CDR1 and CDR2: MDHEN and SYDVKM. V lost 2 bases and J 7 bases, leaving 12 bases between the germline ends. The CDR3 runs to 14 residues. CDR3 in DNA: TGTGCCAGCAGTTTACTCGCCCCGTTAAATGAGCAGTTCTTC. It yields the protein CASSLLAPLNEQFF.

This clone was seen once. The rearrangement links TRBV4-1 to TRBJ2-3; 7 bases map to TRBD2. CDR3 length equals 15 residues. Germline loops: CDR1 MGHRA, CDR2 YSYEKL. V was pared by 4 bases and J by 4 bases, with 8 bases of the junction left unmatched. CDR3 in amino acids: CASSRDLAGADTQYF. The CDR3 DNA is TGCGCCAGCAGCCGGGACCTGGCGGGGGCAGATACGCAGTATTTT.

The rearrangement joins TRBV5-8 to TRBJ1-1; D is uncertain. From germline, CDR1 is SGHTS and CDR2 YDEGEE. This CDR3 is 16 amino acids long. V was clipped by 2 bases and J by 0 bases, with 14 bases between them. The CDR3 DNA reads as TGTGCCAGCAGCTTATCCTGGGGTGTGATGAACACTGAAGCTTTCTTT. This translates into CASSLSWGVMNTEAFF. Full variable domain (remainder filled in from reference TRBV5-8 and TRBJ1-1): EAGVTQSPTHLIKTRGQQATLRCSPISGHTSVYWYQQALGLGLQFLLWYDEGEERNRGNFPPRFSGRQFPNYSSELNVNALELEDSALYLCASSLSWGVMNTEAFFGQGTRLTVV.

The chain carries TRBV6-6 and TRBJ1-1; TRBD1 aligns across 8 bases. CDR1 MNHNY and CDR2 SVGAGI come from the germline V gene (reference sequence). This CDR3 has 14 amino acids. V was clipped by 7 bases and J by 5 bases; unmatched bases: 9. The CDR3 DNA sequence: TGTGCCAGCACCTCCCTCGGACAGGGTACTGAAGCTTTCTTT. It specifies CASTSLGQGTEAFF.

CDR3 sequence (DNA): TGTGCCAGCAGTTACAGCGCAGACCTGAACACTGAAGCTTTCTTT. Translated: CASSYSADLNTEAFF. V is TRBV6-5 and J is TRBJ1-1; D remains ambiguous. Trimming took 2 bases from V and 0 from J, leaving 10 bases between them. Germline values: CDR1 MNHEY, CDR2 SVGAGI. The CDR3 runs to 15 residues.

CDR3 loop: CASSPLPGHLDYSNQPQHF. The CDR3 coding sequence is TGTGCCAGCAGTCCTCTTCCGGGACACCTAGATTATAGCAATCAGCCCCAGCATTTT. The V gene is TRBV27, the J gene TRBJ1-5; D perhaps matches TRBD1 (6 bases). The CDR3 runs to 19 residues. The V gene lost 5 bases and the J gene lost 0 bases, with 23 bases spanning the gap. Per germline, CDR1 MNHEY and CDR2 SMNVEV (reference sequence).